This is a list of T cell receptor beta chains from one sample in a study of blood T cell repertoires in COVID-19. Produced via immunoSEQ multiplex PCR; TCRdb's table is partial and in-frame only. The sample comprises 100,000 or so clones, approximately 88% of which are singletons, and 5.5% to 8% rests with the top ten. The sequencing sample was made of peripheral blood. The receptors derive from a woman in her sixties with acute or convalescent COVID-19. Both conserved end residues are part of each CDR3. A D gene is named only where the DNA matches it firmly. Clone size is shown for a subset of rows, as once, few, many or a class of expanded clone.

CDR3 DNA: TGTGCCAGCAGTTTATCCCATTCAAATCAGCCCCAGCATTTT; CDR3 protein: CASSLSHSNQPQHF; clone size: NA; V gene: TRBV28; J gene: TRBJ1-5; D gene: NA
CDR3 DNA: TGTGCCTGGAGTTTTGGGGGCACGAGTGAAAAACTGTTTTTT; CDR3 protein: CAWSFGGTSEKLFF; clone size: NA; V gene: TRBV30; J gene: TRBJ1-4; D gene: NA
CDR3 DNA: TGCGCCAGCAGCTCAGCGGGACCAACCTACAATGAGCAGTTCTTC; CDR3 protein: CASSSAGPTYNEQFF; clone size: NA; V gene: TRBV5-1; J gene: TRBJ2-1; D gene: TRBD2
CDR3 DNA: TGCAGCGTCGTCCAGCGGGGTCCGACTAGCACAGATACGCAGTATTTT; CDR3 protein: CSVVQRGPTSTDTQYF; clone size: once; V gene: TRBV29-1; J gene: TRBJ2-3; D gene: TRBD2
CDR3 DNA: TGTGCCAGCAGGAGGGACAGGATGAACACTGAAGCTTTCTTT; CDR3 protein: CASRRDRMNTEAFF; clone size: NA; V gene: TRBV6-5; J gene: TRBJ1-1; D gene: TRBD1
CDR3 DNA: TGTGCCAGCAGTGGGCAGTTGTATAGCAATCAGCCCCAGCATTTT; CDR3 protein: CASSGQLYSNQPQHF; clone size: NA; V gene: TRBV2; J gene: TRBJ1-5; D gene: NA
CDR3 DNA: TGTGCCACGACTACAGGGCGAACCGGGGAGCTGTTTTTT; CDR3 protein: CATTTGRTGELFF; clone size: NA; V gene: TRBV19; J gene: TRBJ2-2; D gene: NA
CDR3 DNA: TGTGCCACCAGCAGAGGAGGGGGATTTAGTGAAAAACTGTTTTTT; CDR3 protein: CATSRGGGFSEKLFF; clone size: NA; V gene: TRBV15; J gene: TRBJ1-4; D gene: NA
CDR3 DNA: TGCGCCAGCAGCTTGGAAGGGGCAAAAGAAAAACTGTTTTTT; CDR3 protein: CASSLEGAKEKLFF; clone size: few; V gene: TRBV5-1; J gene: TRBJ1-4; D gene: NA
CDR3 DNA: TGTGCCAGCAGCTCGGGACAGCTTAACACCGGGGAGCTGTTTTTT; CDR3 protein: CASSSGQLNTGELFF; clone size: NA; V gene: TRBV5-8; J gene: TRBJ2-2; D gene: TRBD1
CDR3 DNA: TGTGCCAGCAGTGACCAGGGGGCGATCCCGCAGCCCCAGCATTTT; CDR3 protein: CASSDQGAIPQPQHF; clone size: NA; V gene: TRBV6-1; J gene: TRBJ1-5; D gene: TRBD1
CDR3 DNA: TGCGCCAGCAGCGACGGACTAGCGGGCTACATCTCCTACAATGAGCAGTTCTTC; CDR3 protein: CASSDGLAGYISYNEQFF; clone size: NA; V gene: TRBV5-1; J gene: TRBJ2-1; D gene: TRBD2
CDR3 DNA: TGTGCCACCAGTGACGGGGGGCGTCCCGCAGATACGCAGTATTTT; CDR3 protein: CATSDGGRPADTQYF; clone size: NA; V gene: TRBV24-1; J gene: TRBJ2-3; D gene: NA
CDR3 DNA: TGTGCCAGCAGCGTAGGTCTTCTAGGGGCTAGCGCTCCCGGGGAGCTGTTTTTT; CDR3 protein: CASSVGLLGASAPGELFF; clone size: NA; V gene: TRBV9; J gene: TRBJ2-2; D gene: NA
CDR3 DNA: TGTGCCAGTGGGACTAGAGGGGTTTTTGGGGGTGAGCAGTTCTTC; CDR3 protein: CASGTRGVFGGEQFF; clone size: NA; V gene: TRBV19; J gene: TRBJ2-1; D gene: TRBD2
CDR3 DNA: TGTGCCAGCAGGGTAACTAGCACAGATACGCAGTATTTT; CDR3 protein: CASRVTSTDTQYF; clone size: NA; V gene: TRBV3-1/TRBV3-2; J gene: TRBJ2-3; D gene: NA
CDR3 DNA: TGTGCCACCAGTGATCAACCAGGACAAGAAGCTTTCTTT; CDR3 protein: CATSDQPGQEAFF; clone size: NA; V gene: TRBV24-1; J gene: TRBJ1-1; D gene: NA
CDR3 DNA: TGTGCCAGCAGTTATTCACTGACTGGAAACACCATATATTTT; CDR3 protein: CASSYSLTGNTIYF; clone size: NA; V gene: TRBV28; J gene: TRBJ1-3; D gene: NA
CDR3 DNA: TGCAGCGTTGGGGGACAGGCACACCAAGAGACCCAGTACTTC; CDR3 protein: CSVGGQAHQETQYF; clone size: NA; V gene: TRBV29-1; J gene: TRBJ2-5; D gene: TRBD1
CDR3 DNA: TGCGCCAGCAGCTTGGGTAGGGGGCCTGGAAACACCATATATTTT; CDR3 protein: CASSLGRGPGNTIYF; clone size: NA; V gene: TRBV5-1; J gene: TRBJ1-3; D gene: TRBD1
CDR3 DNA: TGTGCCAGCAGCCTGGGACAGATCTATGGCTACACCTTC; CDR3 protein: CASSLGQIYGYTF; clone size: NA; V gene: TRBV28; J gene: TRBJ1-2; D gene: TRBD1
CDR3 DNA: TGTGCCTGGACTAGCGGGAGAGCTGTAATAGCCAAAAACATTCAGTACTTC; CDR3 protein: CAWTSGRAVIAKNIQYF; clone size: few; V gene: TRBV30; J gene: TRBJ2-4; D gene: TRBD2
CDR3 DNA: TGTGCCAGCTCACCTACCCGGGAGGGGTTTAATGAAAAACTGTTTTTT; CDR3 protein: CASSPTREGFNEKLFF; clone size: NA; V gene: TRBV18; J gene: TRBJ1-4; D gene: NA
CDR3 DNA: TGTGCCAGTAGTACCCGACAGGGCCGTCCTGAAAAACTGTTTTTT; CDR3 protein: CASSTRQGRPEKLFF; clone size: once; V gene: TRBV19; J gene: TRBJ1-4; D gene: TRBD1
CDR3 DNA: TGCGCCAGCAGCTTCTCCAAATACAGAGAGCAGTTCTTC; CDR3 protein: CASSFSKYREQFF; clone size: once; V gene: TRBV5-1; J gene: TRBJ2-1; D gene: NA
CDR3 DNA: TGCAGTGCTAGTCTCGGGACTGGTGGTTACGAGCAGTACTTC; CDR3 protein: CSASLGTGGYEQYF; clone size: NA; V gene: TRBV20-1; J gene: TRBJ2-7; D gene: NA
CDR3 DNA: TGTGCCAGCTCGGGACTTCCGAATGAAAAACTGTTTTTT; CDR3 protein: CASSGLPNEKLFF; clone size: NA; V gene: TRBV2; J gene: TRBJ1-4; D gene: NA
CDR3 DNA: TGTGCCAGCAGCCCACTTCGGTATGAAGCTTTCTTT; CDR3 protein: CASSPLRYEAFF; clone size: NA; V gene: TRBV7-8; J gene: TRBJ1-1; D gene: NA
CDR3 DNA: TGTGCCAGCAGTTTGAGGGAACAGCCCCAGCATTTT; CDR3 protein: CASSLREQPQHF; clone size: NA; V gene: TRBV28; J gene: TRBJ1-5; D gene: NA
CDR3 DNA: TGTGCCATCAGTGAGCAGGCCGGGGAGCTGTTTTTT; CDR3 protein: CAISEQAGELFF; clone size: NA; V gene: TRBV10-3; J gene: TRBJ2-2; D gene: NA
CDR3 DNA: TGTGCCAGCAGCCCGACCGGGACTAGCGGCTTGAATGAGCAGTTCTTC; CDR3 protein: CASSPTGTSGLNEQFF; clone size: once; V gene: TRBV7-2; J gene: TRBJ2-1; D gene: TRBD2
CDR3 DNA: TGTGCCAGTATCCTGGGGAGCACTGAAGCTTTCTTT; CDR3 protein: CASILGSTEAFF; clone size: NA; V gene: TRBV28; J gene: TRBJ1-1; D gene: NA
CDR3 DNA: TGTGCCAGTACCCTCGACAGGGGGCGAGGCGGCTACACCTTC; CDR3 protein: CASTLDRGRGGYTF; clone size: NA; V gene: TRBV19; J gene: TRBJ1-2; D gene: TRBD1
CDR3 DNA: TGTGCCAGCAGCTTATCCCCCCTCCCCTCTGGAAACACCATATATTTT; CDR3 protein: CASSLSPLPSGNTIYF; clone size: NA; V gene: TRBV7-9; J gene: TRBJ1-3; D gene: NA
CDR3 DNA: TGTGCCACCATTGCCTCGGGACTAGCGAGTGATACGCAGTATTTT; CDR3 protein: CATIASGLASDTQYF; clone size: NA; V gene: TRBV27; J gene: TRBJ2-3; D gene: TRBD2
CDR3 DNA: TGCGCCAGCAGCCTAGGGACAGTACCCAATCAGCCCCAGCATTTT; CDR3 protein: CASSLGTVPNQPQHF; clone size: NA; V gene: TRBV5-1; J gene: TRBJ1-5; D gene: TRBD1
CDR3 DNA: TGTGCCAGCTCACCTATTGACAGTAATCAGCCCCAGCATTTT; CDR3 protein: CASSPIDSNQPQHF; clone size: NA; V gene: TRBV18; J gene: TRBJ1-5; D gene: NA
CDR3 DNA: TGTGCCAGCTCACAGGGGGCTAACCAGCCCCAGCATTTT; CDR3 protein: CASSQGANQPQHF; clone size: NA; V gene: TRBV18; J gene: TRBJ1-5; D gene: TRBD1
CDR3 DNA: TGTGCCAGCAGTTACCGGTGGACAGGGGGGAAGTACGAGCAGTACTTC; CDR3 protein: CASSYRWTGGKYEQYF; clone size: NA; V gene: TRBV6-2/TRBV6-3; J gene: TRBJ2-7; D gene: TRBD1
CDR3 DNA: TGTGCCAGCAGTTTTCCTAGCGGGAGGAGTAGTGTCAATGAGCAGTTCTTC; CDR3 protein: CASSFPSGRSSVNEQFF; clone size: NA; V gene: TRBV28; J gene: TRBJ2-1; D gene: TRBD2